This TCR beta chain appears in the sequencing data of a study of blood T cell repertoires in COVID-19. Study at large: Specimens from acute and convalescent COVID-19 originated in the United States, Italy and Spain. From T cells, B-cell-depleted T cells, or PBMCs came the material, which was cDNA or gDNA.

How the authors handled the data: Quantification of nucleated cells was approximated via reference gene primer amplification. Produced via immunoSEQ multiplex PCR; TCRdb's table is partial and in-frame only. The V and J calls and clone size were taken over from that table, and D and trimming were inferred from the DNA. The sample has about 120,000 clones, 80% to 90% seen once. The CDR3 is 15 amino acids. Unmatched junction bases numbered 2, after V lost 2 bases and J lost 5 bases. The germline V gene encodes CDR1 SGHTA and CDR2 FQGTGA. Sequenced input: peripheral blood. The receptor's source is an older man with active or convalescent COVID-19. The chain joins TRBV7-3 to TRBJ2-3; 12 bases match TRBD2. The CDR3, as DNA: TGTGCCAGCAGCTTACTAGCGGGAGGGGTAGATACGCAGTATTTT. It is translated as CASSLLAGGVDTQYF.